This paragraph covers one T cell receptor beta chain sequence. These data come from a study of blood T cell repertoires in COVID-19. CDR1 is SGHAT, CDR2 FQDESV, per germline (reference sequence). V trimming: 3 bases; J trimming: 6 bases; junction bases outside the gene matches: 7. This CDR3 is 15 amino acids long. Per the study methods: Counts of nucleated cells, estimated from reference gene primer amplification, were obtained. Profiled with immunoSEQ multiplex PCR; TCRdb holds only in-frame clones, not every one. V and J calls and clone size are those listed in that table; D and trimming were worked out from the DNA. This sample has some 250,000 clones; 75% to 90% occur once, and the top ten carry 1.5% to 2%. Enrollees, roughly 18 to 89 years old, lived in approximately 24 US areas. Among Cohort 3 donors, those recovered had two negative PCRs, clearance, or symptom resolution.

This rearrangement joins TRBV11-1 to TRBJ2-3; 9 bases are a match to TRBD2. Sequencing was performed on PBMCs or T cells enriched from blood (not recorded which). This receptor was taken from a woman in her 50s who had recovered from COVID-19. In DNA, the CDR3 is TGTGCCAGCAGCTTGGTTCTAGCGGGACTCGATACGCAGTATTTT. Amino acid sequence: CASSLVLAGLDTQYF.